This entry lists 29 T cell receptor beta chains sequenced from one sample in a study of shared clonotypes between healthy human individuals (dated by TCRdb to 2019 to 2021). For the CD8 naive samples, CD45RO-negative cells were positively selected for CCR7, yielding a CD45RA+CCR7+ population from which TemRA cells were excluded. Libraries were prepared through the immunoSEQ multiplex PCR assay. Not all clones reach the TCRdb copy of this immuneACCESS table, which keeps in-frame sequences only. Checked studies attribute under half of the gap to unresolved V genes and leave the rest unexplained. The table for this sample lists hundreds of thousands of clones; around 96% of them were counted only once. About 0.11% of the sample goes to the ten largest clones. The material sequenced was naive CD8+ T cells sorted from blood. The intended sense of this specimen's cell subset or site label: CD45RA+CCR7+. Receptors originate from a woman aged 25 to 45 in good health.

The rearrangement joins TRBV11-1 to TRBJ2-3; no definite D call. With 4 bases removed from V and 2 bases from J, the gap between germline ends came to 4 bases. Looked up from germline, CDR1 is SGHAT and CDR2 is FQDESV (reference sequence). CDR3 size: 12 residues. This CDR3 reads CASSSPTDTQYF. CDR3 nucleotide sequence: TGTGCCAGCAGCTCCCCCACAGATACGCAGTATTTT.

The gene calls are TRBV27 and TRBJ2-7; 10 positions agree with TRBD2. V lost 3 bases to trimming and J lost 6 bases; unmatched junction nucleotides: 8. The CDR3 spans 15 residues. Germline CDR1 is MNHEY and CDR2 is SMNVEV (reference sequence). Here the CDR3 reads CASSLRLAGVGEQYF. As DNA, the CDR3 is TGTGCCAGCAGTTTGAGGCTAGCGGGAGTCGGCGAGCAGTACTTC.

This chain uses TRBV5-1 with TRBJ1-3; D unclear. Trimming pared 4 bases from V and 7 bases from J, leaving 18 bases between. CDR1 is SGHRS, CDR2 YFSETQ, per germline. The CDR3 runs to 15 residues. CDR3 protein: CASSNGPVAWNTIYF. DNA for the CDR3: TGCGCCAGCAGCAATGGTCCAGTCGCATGGAACACCATATATTTT.

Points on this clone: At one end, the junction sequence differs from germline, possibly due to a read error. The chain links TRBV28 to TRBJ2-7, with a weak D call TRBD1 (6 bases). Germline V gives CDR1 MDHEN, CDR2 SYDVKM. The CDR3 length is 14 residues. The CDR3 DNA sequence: TGTGCCAGCACTTTAGGTGACAGGTCCTACGAGCAGTACTTC. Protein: CASTLGDRSYEQYF.

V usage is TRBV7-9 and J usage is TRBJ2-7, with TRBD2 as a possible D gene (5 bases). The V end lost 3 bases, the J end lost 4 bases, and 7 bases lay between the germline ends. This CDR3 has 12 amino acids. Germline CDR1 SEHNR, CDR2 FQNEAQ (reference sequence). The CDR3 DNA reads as TGTGCCAGCAGCTTCGAGGGATACGAGCAGTACTTC. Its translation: CASSFEGYEQYF.

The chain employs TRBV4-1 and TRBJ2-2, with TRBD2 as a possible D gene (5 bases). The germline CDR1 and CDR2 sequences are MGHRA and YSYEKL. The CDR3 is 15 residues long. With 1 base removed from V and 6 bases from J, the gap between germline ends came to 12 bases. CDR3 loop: CASSQVRGFPGELFF. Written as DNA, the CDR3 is TGCGCCAGCAGCCAAGTTCGAGGGTTTCCCGGGGAGCTGTTTTTT.

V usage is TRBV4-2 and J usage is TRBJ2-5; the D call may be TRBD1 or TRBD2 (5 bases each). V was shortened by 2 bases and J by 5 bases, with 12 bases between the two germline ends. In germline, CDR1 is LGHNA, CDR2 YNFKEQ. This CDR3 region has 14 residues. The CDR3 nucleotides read TGTGCCAGCAGCCAAATCGGGGACGAGGAGACCCAGTACTTC. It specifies CASSQIGDEETQYF.

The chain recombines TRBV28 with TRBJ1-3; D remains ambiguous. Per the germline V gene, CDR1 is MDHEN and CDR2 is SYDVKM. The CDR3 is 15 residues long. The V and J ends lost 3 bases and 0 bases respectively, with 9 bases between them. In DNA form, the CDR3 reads TGTGCCAGCAGTTTCATTGCCAGCTCTGGAAACACCATATATTTT. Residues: CASSFIASSGNTIYF. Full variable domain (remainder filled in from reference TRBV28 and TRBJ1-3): DVKVTQSSRYLVKRTGEKVFLECVQDMDHENMFWYRQDPGLGLRLIYFSYDVKMKEKGDIPEGYSVSREKKERFSLILESASTNQTSMYLCASSFIASSGNTIYFGEGSWLTVV.

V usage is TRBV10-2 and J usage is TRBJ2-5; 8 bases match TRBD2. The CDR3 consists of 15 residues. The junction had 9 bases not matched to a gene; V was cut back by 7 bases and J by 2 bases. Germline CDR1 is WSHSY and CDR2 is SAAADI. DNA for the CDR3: TGCGCCAGCACTCCCGGGACTAGAAGTCAAGAGACCCAGTACTTC. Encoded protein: CASTPGTRSQETQYF.

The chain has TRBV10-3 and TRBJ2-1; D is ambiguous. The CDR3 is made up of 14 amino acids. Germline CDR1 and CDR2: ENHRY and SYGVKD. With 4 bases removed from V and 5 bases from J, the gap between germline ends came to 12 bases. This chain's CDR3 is CAISAGQENNEQFF. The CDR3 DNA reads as TGTGCCATCAGTGCCGGGCAGGAAAACAATGAGCAGTTCTTC.

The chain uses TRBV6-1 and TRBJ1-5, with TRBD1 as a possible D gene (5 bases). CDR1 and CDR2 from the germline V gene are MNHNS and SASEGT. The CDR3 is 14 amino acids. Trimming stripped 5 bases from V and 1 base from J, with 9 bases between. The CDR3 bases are TGTGCCAGCAGTTCATGGGACAGCAATCAGCCCCAGCATTTT. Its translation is CASSSWDSNQPQHF.

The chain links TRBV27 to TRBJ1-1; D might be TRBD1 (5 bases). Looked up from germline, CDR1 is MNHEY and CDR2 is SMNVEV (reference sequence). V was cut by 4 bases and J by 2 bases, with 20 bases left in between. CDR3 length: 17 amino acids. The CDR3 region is CASSYFPGPTGNTEAFF. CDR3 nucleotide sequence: TGTGCCAGCAGTTACTTTCCAGGGCCCACGGGTAACACTGAAGCTTTCTTT.

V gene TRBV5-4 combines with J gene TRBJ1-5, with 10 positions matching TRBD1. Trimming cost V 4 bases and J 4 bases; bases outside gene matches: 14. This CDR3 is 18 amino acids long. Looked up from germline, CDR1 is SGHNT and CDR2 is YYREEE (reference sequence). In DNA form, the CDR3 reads TGTGCCAGCAGCGCCGGGACAGGGGTATTATTCCAAAATCAGCCCCAGCATTTT. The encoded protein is CASSAGTGVLFQNQPQHF. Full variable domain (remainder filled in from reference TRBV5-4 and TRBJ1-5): ETGVTQSPTHLIKTRGQQVTLRCSSQSGHNTVSWYQQALGQGPQFIFQYYREEENGRGNFPPRFSGLQFPNYSSELNVNALELDDSALYLCASSAGTGVLFQNQPQHFGDGTRLSIL.

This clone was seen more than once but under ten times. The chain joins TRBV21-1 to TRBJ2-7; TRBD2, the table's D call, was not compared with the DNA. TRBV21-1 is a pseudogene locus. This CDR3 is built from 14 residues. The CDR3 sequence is CAIRRLARIYEQYF. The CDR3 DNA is TGTGCCATCCGCCGACTAGCGCGTATCTACGAGCAGTACTTC.

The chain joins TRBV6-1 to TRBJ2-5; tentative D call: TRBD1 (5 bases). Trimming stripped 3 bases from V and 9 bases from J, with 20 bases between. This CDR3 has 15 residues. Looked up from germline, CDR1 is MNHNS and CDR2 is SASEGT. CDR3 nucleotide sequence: TGTGCCAGCAGTGACAGGGTTCCTGGTTCCCGCGCCCAGTACTTC. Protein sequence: CASSDRVPGSRAQYF.

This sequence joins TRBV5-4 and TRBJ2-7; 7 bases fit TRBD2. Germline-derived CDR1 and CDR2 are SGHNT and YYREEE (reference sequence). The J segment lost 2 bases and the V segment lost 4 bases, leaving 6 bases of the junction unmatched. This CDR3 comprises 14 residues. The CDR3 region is CASSEWGGAYEQYF. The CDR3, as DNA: TGTGCCAGCAGCGAATGGGGGGGGGCCTACGAGCAGTACTTC.

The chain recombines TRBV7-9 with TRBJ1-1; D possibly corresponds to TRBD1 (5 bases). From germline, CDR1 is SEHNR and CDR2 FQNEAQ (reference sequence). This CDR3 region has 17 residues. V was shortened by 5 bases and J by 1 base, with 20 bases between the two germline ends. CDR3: CASSVHRILAGNTEAFF. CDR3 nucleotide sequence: TGTGCCAGCAGCGTGCACAGGATACTCGCGGGGAACACTGAAGCTTTCTTT. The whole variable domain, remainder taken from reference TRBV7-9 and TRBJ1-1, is DTGVSQNPRHKITKRGQNVTFRCDPISEHNRLYWYRQTLGQGPEFLTYFQNEAQLEKSRLLSDRFSAERPKGSFSTLEIQRTEQGDSAMYLCASSVHRILAGNTEAFFGQGTRLTVV.

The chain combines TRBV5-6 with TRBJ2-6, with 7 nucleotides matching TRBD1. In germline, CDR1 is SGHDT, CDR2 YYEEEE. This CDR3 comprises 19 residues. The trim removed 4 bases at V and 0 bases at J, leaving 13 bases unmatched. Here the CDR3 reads CASSTPGQLGPSGANVLTF. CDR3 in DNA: TGTGCCAGCAGCACACCGGGACAGCTCGGGCCCTCTGGGGCCAACGTCCTGACTTTC.

The CDR3 here is CASSVWAANNEQFF. CDR3 nucleotide sequence: TGTGCCAGCAGCGTTTGGGCCGCGAACAATGAGCAGTTCTTC. The rearrangement links TRBV9 to TRBJ2-1; D gene ambiguous. The germline CDR1 and CDR2 sequences are SGDLS and YYNGEE. This CDR3 contains 14 residues. With 2 bases removed from V and 5 bases from J, the gap between germline ends came to 11 bases. The whole variable domain, filled in from reference TRBV9 and TRBJ2-1, reads DSGVTQTPKHLITATGQRVTLRCSPRSGDLSVYWYQQSLDQGLQFLIQYYNGEERAKGNILERFSAQQFPDLHSELNLSSLELGDSALYFCASSVWAANNEQFFGPGTRLTVL.

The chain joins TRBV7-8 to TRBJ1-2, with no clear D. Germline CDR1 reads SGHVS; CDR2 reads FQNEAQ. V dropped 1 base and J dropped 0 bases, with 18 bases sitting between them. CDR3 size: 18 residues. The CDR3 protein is CASSLVVQEERANYGYTF. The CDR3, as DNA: TGTGCCAGCAGCTTAGTAGTCCAGGAGGAGCGGGCTAACTATGGCTACACCTTC.

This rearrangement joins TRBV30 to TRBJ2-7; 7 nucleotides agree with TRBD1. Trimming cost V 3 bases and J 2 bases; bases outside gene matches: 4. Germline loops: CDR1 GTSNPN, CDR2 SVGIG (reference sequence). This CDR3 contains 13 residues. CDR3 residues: CAWSVGTAYEQYF. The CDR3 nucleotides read TGTGCCTGGAGCGTCGGGACAGCCTACGAGCAGTACTTC.

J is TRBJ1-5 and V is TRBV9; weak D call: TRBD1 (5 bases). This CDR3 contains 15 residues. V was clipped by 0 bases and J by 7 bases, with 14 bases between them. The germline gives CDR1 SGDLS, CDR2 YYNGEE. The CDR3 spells CASSVDAGPGQPQHF. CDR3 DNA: TGTGCCAGCAGCGTAGACGCAGGGCCGGGGCAGCCCCAGCATTTT.

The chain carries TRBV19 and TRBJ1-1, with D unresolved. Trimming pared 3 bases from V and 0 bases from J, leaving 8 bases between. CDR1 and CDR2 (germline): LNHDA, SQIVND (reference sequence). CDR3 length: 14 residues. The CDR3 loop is CASSIAAMNTEAFF. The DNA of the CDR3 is TGTGCCAGTAGTATCGCCGCTATGAACACTGAAGCTTTCTTT.

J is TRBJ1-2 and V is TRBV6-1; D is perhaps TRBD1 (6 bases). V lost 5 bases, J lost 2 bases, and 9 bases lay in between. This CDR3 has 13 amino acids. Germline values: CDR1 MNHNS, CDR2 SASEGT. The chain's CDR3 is CASSPTGNYGYTF. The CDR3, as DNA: TGTGCCAGCAGTCCTACAGGGAACTATGGCTACACCTTC.

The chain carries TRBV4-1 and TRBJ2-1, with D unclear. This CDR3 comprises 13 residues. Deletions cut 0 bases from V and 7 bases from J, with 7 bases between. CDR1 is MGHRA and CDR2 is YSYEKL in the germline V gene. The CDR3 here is CASSQDRPNEQFF. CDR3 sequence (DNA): TGCGCCAGCAGCCAAGATCGTCCTAATGAGCAGTTCTTC.

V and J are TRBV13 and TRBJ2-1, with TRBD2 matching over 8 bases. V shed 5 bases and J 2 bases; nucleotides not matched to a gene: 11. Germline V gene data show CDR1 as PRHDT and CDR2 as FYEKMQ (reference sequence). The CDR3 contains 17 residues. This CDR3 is CASSPELTSETYNEQFF. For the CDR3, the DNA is TGTGCCAGCAGCCCTGAGTTGACTAGCGAGACCTACAATGAGCAGTTCTTC. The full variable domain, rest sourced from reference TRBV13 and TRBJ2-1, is AAGVIQSPRHLIKEKRETATLKCYPIPRHDTVYWYQQGPGQDPQFLISFYEKMQSDKGSIPDRFSAQQFSDYHSELNMSSLELGDSALYFCASSPELTSETYNEQFFGPGTRLTVL.

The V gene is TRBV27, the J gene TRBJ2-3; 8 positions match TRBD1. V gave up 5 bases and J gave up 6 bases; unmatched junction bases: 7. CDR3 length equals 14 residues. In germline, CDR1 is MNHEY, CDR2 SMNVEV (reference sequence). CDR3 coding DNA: TGTGCCAGCAGTACCGACAGGGGACGTGATACGCAGTATTTT. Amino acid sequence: CASSTDRGRDTQYF.

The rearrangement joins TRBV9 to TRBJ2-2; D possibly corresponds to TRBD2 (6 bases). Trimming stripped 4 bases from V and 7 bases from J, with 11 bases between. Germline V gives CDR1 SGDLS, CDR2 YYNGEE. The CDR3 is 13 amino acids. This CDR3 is CASSPEGNGELFF. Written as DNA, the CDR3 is TGTGCCAGCAGCCCGGAGGGAAACGGGGAGCTGTTTTTT.

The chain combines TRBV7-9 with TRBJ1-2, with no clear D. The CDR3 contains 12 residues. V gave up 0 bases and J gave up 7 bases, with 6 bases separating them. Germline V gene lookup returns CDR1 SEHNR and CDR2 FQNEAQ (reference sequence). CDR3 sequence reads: CASSLAGGGYTF. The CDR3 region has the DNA TGTGCCAGCAGCTTAGCAGGTGGTGGCTACACCTTC.